What follows are 30 T cell receptor beta chains derived from one specimen sequenced in a study of T cells in Graves' hyperthyroidism and ophthalmopathy. Amplification of TCR beta CDR3 regions used RNA as the template. Primed by the HTBI set, a first-round RT-PCR was run on the TCR CDR3. One entry per CDR3 protein results from TCRdb running MiXCR on the multiplex PCR reads. This repertoire shows 600,000 to 650,000 distinct CDR3 sequences, around 20% found once; its top ten account for more than 30%. Sequencing was carried out using blood. The receptors originated from a man younger than 45 with Graves' ophthalmopathy.

In its sample, this clonotype was seen a few times. V and J are TRBV20-1 and TRBJ2-5, with 8 bases matching TRBD2. J lost 5 bases, V lost 5 bases, and 10 bases had no gene match. This CDR3 has 14 residues. Germline lookup yields CDR1 DFQATT and CDR2 SNEGSKA (reference sequence). The CDR3 sequence is CSALEAGVTETQYF. Here the CDR3 DNA reads TGCAGTGCTTTAGAAGCGGGAGTTACCGAGACCCAGTACTTC.

The CDR3 region is CASSLNERNTIYF. The CDR3 coding sequence is TGTGCCAGCAGTTTAAACGAAAGAAACACCATATATTTT. The chain links TRBV12-3 or TRBV12-4 to TRBJ1-3, with D hard to call. V was shortened by 2 bases and J by 5 bases, with 7 bases between the two germline ends. The CDR3 contains 13 residues.

This rearrangement joins TRBV5-8 to TRBJ1-5; D gene unclear. V lost 4 bases, J lost 9 bases, and 11 bases lay in between. The CDR3 has 12 amino acids. Germline CDR1 reads SGHTS; CDR2 reads YDEGEE. CDR3 region: CASSPPVPPQHF. For the CDR3, the DNA is TGTGCCAGCAGCCCTCCAGTGCCGCCCCAGCATTTT.

This clonotype came up a few times. The chain employs TRBV5-1 and TRBJ2-1; no firm D call. CDR1 and CDR2 from the germline V gene are SGHRS and YFSETQ. Trimming cost V 1 base and J 7 bases, with 18 bases left between them. The CDR3 is 16 amino acids. The chain's CDR3 is CASSLILAPRSNEQFF. The CDR3 DNA reads as TGCGCCAGCAGCTTGATATTGGCTCCCAGAAGTAATGAGCAGTTCTTC.

This chain joins TRBV4-1 and TRBJ2-7; D gene uncertain. Germline values: CDR1 MGHRA, CDR2 YSYEKL. Trimming stripped 0 bases from V and 3 bases from J, with 15 bases between. This CDR3 is 16 amino acids long. CDR3 residues: CASSQDIGQPNYEQYF. The CDR3 DNA follows: TGCGCCAGCAGCCAAGATATCGGCCAGCCAAACTACGAGCAGTACTTC.

This rearrangement joins TRBV3-1 to TRBJ2-2; D is undetermined. Trimming removed 1 base at V and 4 bases at J, with 10 bases between. Germline V gives CDR1 LGHDT, CDR2 YNNKEL (reference sequence). There are 15 residues in the CDR3. This CDR3 reads CASSQGLAPTGELFF. The CDR3 nucleotides read TGTGCCAGCAGCCAAGGGTTGGCCCCCACCGGGGAGCTGTTTTTT. Full variable domain (missing parts from reference TRBV3-1 and TRBJ2-2): DTAVSQTPKYLVTQMGNDKSIKCEQNLGHDTMYWYKQDSKKFLKIMFSYNNKELIINETVPNRFSPKSPDKAHLNLHINSLELGDSAVYFCASSQGLAPTGELFFGEGSRLTVL.

This clonotype turned up a few times. This chain links TRBV6-5 with TRBJ1-5; D ambiguous. The CDR3 is 16 residues long. Germline V CDR1 and CDR2: MNHEY, SVGAGI. The V gene lost 4 bases and the J gene lost 0 bases, with 13 bases spanning the gap. In nucleotides, the CDR3 is TGTGCCAGCAGTTCCAACGGACGGGATAGCAATCAGCCCCAGCATTTT. Encoded protein: CASSSNGRDSNQPQHF.

The sample holds a few counts of this clonotype. V gene TRBV30 combines with J gene TRBJ2-7; TRBD1 matches 9 bases. Germline-derived CDR1 and CDR2 are GTSNPN and SVGIG (reference sequence). Trimming cost V 2 bases and J 5 bases; bases outside gene matches: 13. There are 16 residues in the CDR3. The CDR3 protein is CAWSYLSGTGYDEQYF. Written as DNA, the CDR3 is TGTGCCTGGAGTTATTTGTCGGGGACAGGGTATGACGAGCAGTACTTC. The whole variable domain, filled in from reference TRBV30 and TRBJ2-7, reads SQTIHQWPATLVQPVGSPLSLECTVEGTSNPNLYWYRQAAGRGLQLLFYSVGIGQISSEVPQNLSASRPQDRQFILSSKKLLLSDSGFYLCAWSYLSGTGYDEQYFGPGTRLTVT.

This clonotype showed up just a few times. The V gene is TRBV2, the J gene TRBJ1-4; D not certain. Germline V gene data show CDR1 as SNHLY and CDR2 as FYNNEI. Trimming shortened V by 2 bases and J by 1 base, and 8 bases separated the two germline ends. The CDR3 covers 15 residues. The CDR3 protein is CASSEFGETNEKLFF. CDR3 nucleotide sequence: TGTGCCAGCAGTGAATTTGGGGAAACTAATGAAAAACTGTTTTTT.

V usage is TRBV5-1 and J usage is TRBJ1-2; 8 bases agree with TRBD1. In germline, CDR1 is SGHRS, CDR2 YFSETQ. The CDR3 runs to 14 residues. V dropped 4 bases and J dropped 6; count of bases not matched to a gene: 8. CDR3 in DNA: TGCGCCAGCAGCCTGAAGACAGGGGCCGATGGCTACACCTTC. Translated: CASSLKTGADGYTF.

This clonotype was seen more than once but under ten times. The V gene is TRBV6-1, the J gene TRBJ2-7, with TRBD1 matching 8 bases. The junction had 9 bases not matched to a gene; V was cut back by 6 bases and J by 2 bases. The V gene's germline CDR1 is MNHNS and CDR2 SASEGT. The CDR3 totals 15 residues. This CDR3 is CASRDGQGGAYEQYF. The CDR3 bases are TGTGCCAGCAGGGATGGACAGGGAGGCGCCTACGAGCAGTACTTC.

At least ten counts were recorded for this clonotype. The J gene is TRBJ2-5, the V gene TRBV18, with unresolved D. CDR1 KGHSH and CDR2 LQKENI come from the germline V gene. Trimming took 1 base from V and 1 from J, leaving 7 bases between them. The CDR3 sequence is 14 residues long. The CDR3 sequence: CASSPRRIQETQYF. CDR3 nucleotides: TGTGCCAGCTCACCACGGCGTATCCAAGAGACCCAGTACTTC.

The chain uses TRBV20-1 and TRBJ2-4; 8 bases align to TRBD1. V shed 5 bases, J shed 5 bases, and the junction held 11 bases outside the gene matches. The CDR3 loop spans 15 amino acids. CDR1 is DFQATT, CDR2 SNEGSKA, per germline (reference sequence). CDR3 loop: CSARRQGSGENIQYF. The CDR3 DNA sequence: TGCAGTGCTCGACGACAGGGGTCTGGCGAAAACATTCAGTACTTC.

There are many counts of this clonotype. This chain uses TRBV20-1 with TRBJ2-3; 12 positions agree with TRBD2. This CDR3 contains 13 residues. The J segment lost 6 bases and the V segment lost 7 bases, leaving 5 bases of the junction unmatched. Germline CDR1 and CDR2: DFQATT and SNEGSKA (reference sequence). The CDR3 loop reads CSGRLAGDDTQYF. The CDR3 DNA reads as TGCAGTGGGCGACTAGCGGGAGATGATACGCAGTATTTT.

The chain has TRBV5-1 and TRBJ2-7, with TRBD2 as a possible D gene (6 bases). The germline V and J ends were trimmed by 2 bases and 0 bases, with 12 bases remaining between them. Germline assignment: CDR1 SGHRS and CDR2 YFSETQ. The CDR3 contains 15 residues. The CDR3 nucleotides are TGCGCCAGCAGCTTTGGGGCTAGCGCCTCCTACGAGCAGTACTTC. Translation gives CASSFGASASYEQYF.

This clonotype occurred once. The V and J genes are TRBV20-1 and TRBJ1-5; 7 nucleotides agree with TRBD1. From germline, CDR1 is DFQATT and CDR2 SNEGSKA (reference sequence). The ends lost 4 bases at V and 3 bases at J; junction bases unmatched: 15. CDR3 length: 17 amino acids. The CDR3 nucleotides read TGCAGTGCTAAGCTCCTGGACCCGGGACAGATCAATCAGCCCCAGCATTTT. Encoded protein: CSAKLLDPGQINQPQHF.

The chain combines TRBV6-1 with TRBJ2-5, with a weak D call TRBD2 (5 bases). In germline, CDR1 is MNHNS, CDR2 SASEGT. Trimming stripped 5 bases from V and 3 bases from J, with 7 bases between. CDR3 length: 12 amino acids. The DNA of the CDR3 is TGTGCCAGCAGTTCGCGGGAAGAGACCCAGTACTTC. It specifies CASSSREETQYF.

This clonotype appeared a few times. The J gene is TRBJ2-1, the V gene TRBV5-4, with 9 positions matching TRBD1. The CDR3 is made up of 17 amino acids. CDR1 is SGHNT and CDR2 is YYREEE in the germline V gene (reference sequence). The ends lost 4 bases at V and 4 bases at J; junction bases unmatched: 12. The CDR3: CASSPDGRTGVYNEQFF. The CDR3 DNA follows: TGTGCCAGCAGCCCGGATGGGCGGACAGGGGTTTACAATGAGCAGTTCTTC. The whole variable domain, remainder taken from reference TRBV5-4 and TRBJ2-1, is ETGVTQSPTHLIKTRGQQVTLRCSSQSGHNTVSWYQQALGQGPQFIFQYYREEENGRGNFPPRFSGLQFPNYSSELNVNALELDDSALYLCASSPDGRTGVYNEQFFGPGTRLTVL.

For this clonotype: This may be a read error, as it is one base from a much larger clone. V is TRBV5-1 and J is TRBJ2-3; the D is unclear. The V and J ends lost 0 bases and 4 bases respectively, with 15 bases between them. CDR3 length equals 16 residues. The germline CDR1 and CDR2 sequences are SGHRS and YFSETQ. For the CDR3, the DNA is TGCGCCAGCAGCTTGGAGGGCACCCTTGGGGCAGATACGCAGTATTTT. It translates to CASSLEGTLGADTQYF.

The table lists this clonotype with many counts. This rearrangement joins TRBV2 to TRBJ2-3; D gene uncertain. The CDR3 is 11 amino acids. CDR1 is SNHLY and CDR2 is FYNNEI in the germline V gene. Trimming shortened V by 3 bases and J by 7 bases, and 5 bases separated the two germline ends. The CDR3 DNA reads as TGTGCCAGCAGTGACGGGTATACGCAGTATTTT. Translating it yields CASSDGYTQYF.

Only a few counts were recorded for this clonotype. This sequence joins TRBV6-1 and TRBJ2-7; perhaps TRBD1 as D (5 bases). Germline CDR1 MNHNS, CDR2 SASEGT. Trimming took off 5 bases at V and 2 bases at J, with 16 bases between the two ends. This CDR3 has 15 residues. The CDR3 DNA reads as TGTGCCAGCAGTTCTCCACAGGTGTTCCCCTACGAGCAGTACTTC. Translation gives CASSSPQVFPYEQYF.

This sequence joins TRBV6-2 or TRBV6-3 and TRBJ2-1; tentatively, D is TRBD2 (6 bases). This CDR3 spans 13 amino acids. V shed 0 bases and J shed 8 bases, with 8 bases lying between them. The V gene's germline CDR1 is MNHEY and CDR2 SVGEGT. The chain's CDR3 is CASSYSLAYEQFF. The CDR3, as DNA: TGTGCCAGCAGTTACTCACTAGCCTATGAGCAGTTCTTC.

The chain has TRBV10-3 and TRBJ2-3; 7 bases fit TRBD1. CDR3 length: 13 residues. Germline V gives CDR1 ENHRY, CDR2 SYGVKD. V dropped 8 bases and J dropped 1; count of bases not matched to a gene: 3. Here the CDR3 reads CAIGTGGTDTQYF. The CDR3, as DNA: TGTGCCATCGGAACAGGGGGCACAGATACGCAGTATTTT.

This clonotype was counted at least ten times. The chain joins TRBV3-1 to TRBJ2-2; TRBD2 matches at 9 bases. V was clipped by 5 bases and J by 3 bases; unmatched bases: 7. Germline values: CDR1 LGHDT, CDR2 YNNKEL (reference sequence). This CDR3 contains 16 residues. The CDR3 region is CASSSSGRTYTGELFF. CDR3 nucleotide sequence: TGTGCCAGCAGCTCGAGCGGGAGGACGTACACCGGGGAGCTGTTTTTT.

Worth noting for this clonotype: With a much larger clone just one base away, this may be a read error. This chain connects TRBV5-6 to TRBJ2-7; TRBD1 aligns across 8 bases. Germline V gene data show CDR1 as SGHDT and CDR2 as YYEEEE. Losses at the gene ends were 6 bases for V and 5 bases for J; bases not matched to a gene: 4. The CDR3 has 12 amino acids. CDR3 in amino acids: CASTGQGHEQYF. The CDR3 nucleotides are TGTGCCAGCACCGGACAGGGCCACGAGCAGTACTTC.

This clonotype was detected many times. The V call is TRBV13, the J call TRBJ2-1; 10 bases are a match to TRBD2. V shed 5 bases and J 10 bases; nucleotides not matched to a gene: 11. Germline V lookup: CDR1 PRHDT, CDR2 FYEKMQ (reference sequence). This CDR3 contains 15 residues. CDR3 nucleotides: TGTGCCAGCAGCGTGCCCGCTAGCGGGAGCCGGGAGCAGTTCTTC. This sequence encodes CASSVPASGSREQFF.

A few counts support this clonotype. The genes are TRBV7-9 and TRBJ2-1; D is ambiguous. There are 16 residues in the CDR3. Trimming stripped 4 bases from V and 6 bases from J, with 19 bases between. The germline gives CDR1 SEHNR, CDR2 FQNEAQ (reference sequence). CDR3 sequence (DNA): TGTGCCAGCAGCTCAAAGGAGATTCGTTCGGGCAATGAGCAGTTCTTC. This gives the protein CASSSKEIRSGNEQFF.

The table lists this clonotype with a few counts. The chain is built from TRBV19 and TRBJ2-1; TRBD2 matches 13 bases. V gave up 4 bases and J gave up 4 bases; unmatched junction bases: 10. CDR3 size: 18 residues. Germline assignment: CDR1 LNHDA and CDR2 SQIVND (reference sequence). The CDR3 spells CASSTGTSGNDPYNEQFF. The CDR3 nucleotides are TGTGCCAGTAGTACGGGGACTAGCGGGAACGACCCATACAATGAGCAGTTCTTC.

The V and J genes are TRBV4-1 and TRBJ1-1; the D gene is possibly TRBD1 (6 bases). The ends were cut back, 3 bases at V and 7 bases at J, with 12 bases in the middle. The CDR3 totals 13 residues. The germline CDR1 and CDR2 sequences are MGHRA and YSYEKL. CDR3 nucleotide sequence: TGCGCCAGCAGCCAGAACAGGGCCTTTGAAGCTTTCTTT. Its protein product is CASSQNRAFEAFF.

The J gene is TRBJ1-4, the V gene TRBV28; D may be TRBD1 (5 bases). Germline loops: CDR1 MDHEN, CDR2 SYDVKM. Trimming took 5 bases from V and 6 from J, leaving 16 bases between them. The CDR3 length is 15 residues. This CDR3 is CASSPGGGRDEKLFF. Written as DNA, the CDR3 is TGTGCCAGCAGTCCGGGGGGGGGAAGGGATGAAAAACTGTTTTTT.